The 14 T cell receptor beta chains reported below all come from one sample, sequenced in a study of cytomegalovirus exposure and HLA in healthy donors. With 60 Vbeta and 13 Jbeta primers, the PCR was carried out. TCRdb's copy holds only in-frame clones and misses some; the assay was immunoSEQ multiplex PCR. The sample has fewer than 250,000 clones, about 76% seen once. The sample was PBMCs. These receptors were taken from a male donor in good health and CMV-seropositive.

This chain links TRBV18 with TRBJ2-7, with TRBD2 matching over 9 bases. V gave up 3 bases and J gave up 4 bases; unmatched junction bases: 4. Germline V gene lookup returns CDR1 KGHSH and CDR2 LQKENI. The CDR3 spans 14 residues. The CDR3 nucleotides are TGTGCCAGCTCACCTAGCGGGAGCAGATACGAGCAGTACTTC. Amino acids: CASSPSGSRYEQYF.

V usage is TRBV7-9 and J usage is TRBJ1-4, with TRBD1 matching 11 bases. This CDR3 spans 15 amino acids. CDR1 and CDR2 from the germline V gene are SEHNR and FQNEAQ (reference sequence). Trimming cost V 5 bases and J 8 bases; bases outside gene matches: 7. The CDR3, as DNA: TGTGCCAGCAGCATACTGCGGGACAGGGGGGAAAAACTGTTTTTT. This encodes CASSILRDRGEKLFF.

On this clone: Its ends do not fully match the called genes, so a read error is possible. The gene calls are TRBV7-9 and TRBJ2-1, with 7 bases that match TRBD1. Germline CDR1 SEHNR, CDR2 FQNEAQ (reference sequence). This CDR3 comprises 17 residues. CDR3 bases: TGTTCCAGCAGCTTAGACCTAGGACAGGCCGCCAACAATGAGCAGTTCTTC. As protein: CSSSLDLGQAANNEQFF.

The chain carries TRBV15 and TRBJ1-4; D is perhaps TRBD1 (5 bases). The CDR3 is made up of 16 amino acids. Trimming removed 3 bases at V and 8 bases at J, with 19 bases between. CDR1 LNHNV and CDR2 YYDKDF come from the germline V gene (reference sequence). CDR3: CATSSALGVGKEKLFF. The DNA for the CDR3 is TGTGCCACCAGCAGTGCCCTAGGGGTGGGGAAGGAAAAACTGTTTTTT.

V usage is TRBV19 and J usage is TRBJ1-5, with 9 bases aligning to TRBD1. The length of the CDR3 is 18 residues. V was pared by 6 bases and J by 1 base, with 13 bases of the junction left unmatched. Germline assignment: CDR1 LNHDA and CDR2 SQIVND (reference sequence). CDR3 sequence (DNA): TGTGCCAGTAGCGCCTCGGGGACAGGGTATGGGAGCAATCAGCCCCAGCATTTT. This encodes CASSASGTGYGSNQPQHF.

The sample holds a few counts of this clone. The chain uses TRBV6-5 and TRBJ2-7; the match to TRBD1 covers 11 bases. This CDR3 is 15 amino acids long. Trimming cost V 0 bases and J 3 bases; bases outside gene matches: 1. Per the germline V gene, CDR1 is MNHEY and CDR2 is SVGAGI. The CDR3: CASSYSDRGLYEQYF. DNA for the CDR3: TGTGCCAGCAGTTACTCGGACAGGGGGCTCTACGAGCAGTACTTC.

The CDR3 is CASSEADLRERTQYF. CDR3 DNA sequence: TGTGCCAGCAGTGAAGCGGACCTTCGGGAGAGGACCCAGTACTTC. V and J are TRBV2 and TRBJ2-5; tentatively, D is TRBD2 (6 bases). Germline V gene lookup returns CDR1 SNHLY and CDR2 FYNNEI. With 0 bases removed from V and 7 bases from J, the gap between germline ends came to 15 bases. The CDR3 length is 15 residues. Full variable domain (outside the CDR3, taken from reference TRBV2 and TRBJ2-5): EPEVTQTPSHQVTQMGQEVILRCVPISNHLYFYWYRQILGQKVEFLVSFYNNEISEKSEIFDDQFSVERPDGSNFTLKIRSTKLEDSAMYFCASSEADLRERTQYFGPGTRLLVL.

The table lists this clone with a count of one. The chain uses TRBV4-3 and TRBJ2-4; 9 nucleotides match TRBD1. Germline V gene lookup returns CDR1 LGHNA and CDR2 YSLEER. J was trimmed by 7 bases and V by 2 bases; bases with no gene match: 12. CDR3 length equals 17 residues. This CDR3 reads CASSQSSRGTGRNIQYF. In DNA form, the CDR3 reads TGCGCCAGCAGCCAATCCTCACGCGGGACAGGGCGTAACATTCAGTACTTC.

This sequence joins TRBV27 and TRBJ2-3; TRBD2 aligns across 7 bases. J lost 5 bases, V lost 5 bases, and 10 bases had no gene match. From germline, CDR1 is MNHEY and CDR2 SMNVEV (reference sequence). The CDR3 is made up of 15 amino acids. The CDR3 region has the DNA TGTGCCAGCAGTCCCCCCAATCTAGCGGTAGATACGCAGTATTTT. It yields the protein CASSPPNLAVDTQYF.

The V and J genes are TRBV6-5 and TRBJ2-7, with 7 bases matching TRBD1. This CDR3 spans 14 amino acids. V lost 10 bases, J lost 4 bases, and 13 bases stayed unmatched. Germline assignment: CDR1 MNHEY and CDR2 SVGAGI. This CDR3 is CANPLRQGVYEQYF. In nucleotides, the CDR3 is TGTGCCAACCCCTTAAGGCAGGGGGTTTACGAGCAGTACTTC.

The rearrangement joins TRBV7-3 to TRBJ2-7, with 9 bases aligning to TRBD1. The CDR3 consists of 13 residues. CDR1 and CDR2 (germline): SGHTA, FQGTGA. Losses at the gene ends were 4 bases for V and 5 bases for J; bases not matched to a gene: 3. CDR3 nucleotides: TGTGCCAGCAGCTCCACAGGGGGCGACGAGCAGTACTTC. Protein: CASSSTGGDEQYF.

This rearrangement joins TRBV5-6 to TRBJ2-1; the D gene is possibly TRBD2 (6 bases). The germline CDR1 and CDR2 sequences are SGHDT and YYEEEE. The CDR3 totals 16 residues. Trimming removed 0 bases at V and 0 bases at J, with 10 bases between. The CDR3 DNA reads as TGTGCCAGCAGCTTGGCGGCGGGAAACTCCTACAATGAGCAGTTCTTC. Amino acids: CASSLAAGNSYNEQFF.

This chain uses TRBV18 with TRBJ2-2; TRBD2 agrees at 12 bases. V gave up 4 bases and J gave up 4 bases; unmatched junction bases: 10. This CDR3 spans 18 amino acids. Germline-derived CDR1 and CDR2 are KGHSH and LQKENI. CDR3 in amino acids: CASSLKKTSGGGTGELFF. CDR3 DNA sequence: TGTGCCAGCTCACTAAAGAAGACTAGCGGGGGAGGCACCGGGGAGCTGTTTTTT.

The V call is TRBV6-5, the J call TRBJ2-7; the match to TRBD2 covers 8 bases. The CDR3 has 14 amino acids. V was clipped by 8 bases and J by 0 bases; unmatched bases: 6. From germline, CDR1 is MNHEY and CDR2 SVGAGI. CDR3 sequence reads: CASGTRGGSYEQYF. The DNA of the CDR3 is TGTGCCAGCGGGACTCGGGGGGGCTCCTACGAGCAGTACTTC.